The 18 T cell receptor beta chains reported below all come from one sample, sequenced in a study of early T cells in non-severe SARS-CoV-2 infection. Using its own MiXCR run on the 5' RACE reads, TCRdb lists one record per CDR3 protein. The table has approximately 77,000 distinct CDR3 sequences, roughly 15% seen once. The sample consisted of whole blood. Every receptor here comes from an adult who was a healthcare worker with PCR-confirmed SARS-CoV-2 infection or an uninfected control (not recorded which).

This clonotype appeared many times. The CDR3 protein is CASSFMRGSYNEQFF. CDR3 sequence (DNA): TGTGCCAGCAGCTTTATGCGGGGGTCCTACAATGAGCAGTTCTTC. The rearrangement joins TRBV5-4 to TRBJ2-1, with 7 nucleotides matching TRBD2. The V and J ends lost 2 bases and 1 base, in that order; junction bases with no gene match: 3. Germline CDR1 and CDR2: SGHNT and YYREEE (reference sequence). The CDR3 contains 15 residues.

The CDR3 bases are TGTGCCACCAGAGGCCGGGGGAACACCGGGGAGCTGTTTTTT. Its translation: CATRGRGNTGELFF. The V call is TRBV24-1, the J call TRBJ2-2; possible D gene TRBD2, 5 bases. CDR3 length: 14 residues. Germline V gene lookup returns CDR1 KGHDR and CDR2 SFDVKD. Deletions cut 7 bases from V and 1 base from J, with 9 bases between.

The chain recombines TRBV4-2 with TRBJ2-5, with 7 bases identical to TRBD1. J lost 1 base, V lost 4 bases, and 0 bases had no gene match. In germline, CDR1 is LGHNA, CDR2 YNFKEQ. This CDR3 comprises 13 residues. The DNA of the CDR3 is TGTGCCAGCAGCCGACAGGGCCAAGAGACCCAGTACTTC. This encodes CASSRQGQETQYF.

The genes are TRBV7-2 and TRBJ1-6; 10 positions agree with TRBD1. The V gene's germline CDR1 is SGHTA and CDR2 FQGNSA. CDR3 length: 16 amino acids. The J segment lost 8 bases and the V segment lost 4 bases, leaving 8 bases of the junction unmatched. The CDR3: CASSSRAGTGDSPLHF. CDR3 sequence (DNA): TGTGCCAGCAGCTCTAGGGCCGGGACAGGGGATTCACCCCTCCACTTT.

The chain combines TRBV12-3 or TRBV12-4 with TRBJ1-1; D is unclear. Trimming removed 3 bases from V and 2 bases from J, with 7 bases in between. The CDR3 contains 13 residues. CDR3 loop: CASSLIVNTEAFF. The CDR3 nucleotides read TGTGCCAGCAGTTTGATTGTCAACACTGAAGCTTTCTTT.

This clonotype was picked up many times. The V gene is TRBV7-9, the J gene TRBJ1-6; D is perhaps TRBD1 (6 bases). The CDR3 is made up of 14 amino acids. Per germline, CDR1 SEHNR and CDR2 FQNEAQ (reference sequence). Trimming shortened V by 3 bases and J by 14 bases, and 17 bases separated the two germline ends. CDR3 nucleotide sequence: TGTGCCAGCAGCTTTGAAGGGGGTCAGCGGGCCCTCCACTTT. Translating gives CASSFEGGQRALHF.

This clonotype showed up many times. This rearrangement joins TRBV15 to TRBJ1-2, with D uncertain. Trimming left V 0 bases short and J 2 bases short, with 10 bases between. Germline loops: CDR1 LNHNV, CDR2 YYDKDF (reference sequence). The CDR3 loop spans 15 amino acids. CDR3 sequence reads: CATSRDSAGNYGYTF. For the CDR3, the DNA is TGTGCCACCAGCAGAGATTCGGCGGGGAACTATGGCTACACCTTC.

The chain links TRBV5-6 to TRBJ2-3; maybe TRBD2 (5 bases). With 0 bases removed from V and 3 bases from J, the gap between germline ends came to 14 bases. The CDR3 loop spans 16 amino acids. Looked up from germline, CDR1 is SGHDT and CDR2 is YYEEEE. The CDR3 is CASSLVGRRQTDTQYF. The DNA for the CDR3 is TGTGCCAGCAGCTTGGTGGGTCGGAGGCAGACAGATACGCAGTATTTT.

This clonotype showed up just a few times. This chain connects TRBV6-2 or TRBV6-3 to TRBJ2-5; 7 bases agree with TRBD2. From germline, CDR1 is MNHEY and CDR2 SVGEGT. V dropped 8 bases and J dropped 2; count of bases not matched to a gene: 5. The CDR3 totals 13 residues. CDR3: CASRRLAQETQYF. The CDR3 DNA reads TGTGCCAGCCGTAGACTAGCACAAGAGACCCAGTACTTC.

The rearrangement uses TRBV15 and TRBJ2-7; D call uncertain. Germline V gene data show CDR1 as LNHNV and CDR2 as YYDKDF (reference sequence). CDR3 length: 14 residues. With 0 bases removed from V and 2 bases from J, the gap between germline ends came to 8 bases. The CDR3 loop is CATSRDQNTYEQYF. CDR3 nucleotide sequence: TGTGCCACCAGCAGAGATCAGAATACCTACGAGCAGTACTTC.

The chain links TRBV15 to TRBJ2-2; D possibly corresponds to TRBD2 (6 bases). From germline, CDR1 is LNHNV and CDR2 YYDKDF (reference sequence). CDR3 length equals 14 residues. Deletions cut 1 base from V and 7 bases from J, with 10 bases between. This CDR3 is CATSRVRGIGELFF. The CDR3 region has the DNA TGTGCCACCAGCAGAGTCCGGGGGATCGGGGAGCTGTTTTTT.

This clonotype was seen a few times. The chain employs TRBV5-1 and TRBJ1-1; 9 bases fit TRBD1. Germline trimming cut 6 bases from V and 3 bases from J; bases unmatched to any gene: 3. This CDR3 is built from 13 residues. The germline V gene encodes CDR1 SGHRS and CDR2 YFSETQ. The CDR3, as DNA: TGCGCCAGCAACCGGGACAGGGACACTGAAGCTTTCTTT. As protein: CASNRDRDTEAFF. The whole variable domain, remainder taken from reference TRBV5-1 and TRBJ1-1, is KAGVTQTPRYLIKTRGQQVTLSCSPISGHRSVSWYQQTPGQGLQFLFEYFSETQRNKGNFPGRFSGRQFSNSRSEMNVSTLELGDSALYLCASNRDRDTEAFFGQGTRLTVV.

This clonotype was found many times. This chain links TRBV18 with TRBJ2-1; D tentatively fits TRBD1 or TRBD2 (6 bases each). The CDR3 contains 13 residues. Germline CDR1 and CDR2: KGHSH and LQKENI. The V and J ends lost 6 bases and 8 bases respectively, with 14 bases between them. CDR3 nucleotides: TGTGCCAGCTCCCGAACTAGGGGGGATGAGCAGTTCTTC. It is translated as CASSRTRGDEQFF.

The V and J genes are TRBV7-8 and TRBJ2-3, with D possibly matching TRBD2 (5 bases). There are 16 residues in the CDR3. Germline lookup yields CDR1 SGHVS and CDR2 FQNEAQ. Between the trimmed V and J ends, which lost 5 bases and 2 bases, there was a span of 17 bases. The CDR3 region is CASSGGRTRLTDTQYF. The CDR3 DNA follows: TGTGCCAGCAGCGGAGGAAGGACTCGACTCACAGATACGCAGTATTTT.

At least ten counts were recorded for this clonotype. The chain carries TRBV29-1 and TRBJ2-5; no clear D. V was cut by 2 bases and J by 1 base, with 11 bases left in between. Looked up from germline, CDR1 is SQVTM and CDR2 is ANQGSEA. CDR3 length: 14 amino acids. Here the CDR3 DNA reads TGCAGCGTTGAAATCGTTACAGCCCAAGAGACCCAGTACTTC. Translating gives CSVEIVTAQETQYF.

This clonotype has a handful of counts. The chain joins TRBV24-1 to TRBJ1-2; 7 bases agree with TRBD1. The CDR3 sequence is 12 residues long. In germline, CDR1 is KGHDR, CDR2 SFDVKD. Losses at the gene ends were 6 bases for V and 7 bases for J; bases not matched to a gene: 4. CDR3 protein: CATSKPGGGYTF. CDR3 bases: TGTGCCACCAGTAAGCCAGGGGGTGGCTACACCTTC.

The rearrangement links TRBV19 to TRBJ2-6; D is uncertain. The V gene's germline CDR1 is LNHDA and CDR2 SQIVND (reference sequence). With 6 bases removed from V and 0 bases from J, the gap between germline ends came to 12 bases. This CDR3 has 16 residues. CDR3 DNA sequence: TGTGCCAGTAGGGTCGCTGACAACTCTGGGGCCAACGTCCTGACTTTC. It encodes CASRVADNSGANVLTF.

The chain recombines TRBV20-1 with TRBJ1-5; 9 nucleotides agree with TRBD1. The CDR3 length is 13 residues. CDR1 is DFQATT, CDR2 SNEGSKA, per germline (reference sequence). V was pared by 3 bases and J by 7 bases, with 4 bases of the junction left unmatched. The CDR3 coding sequence is TGCAGTGCTAGTCGGACAGGGGCCCAGCCCCAGCATTTT. It translates to CSASRTGAQPQHF.